This TCR beta chain was sequenced in a study of Ad26.COV2.S vaccination and SARS-CoV-2 variants (dated by TCRdb to about 2021). Regarding the study in general: TCRbeta repertoire sequencing was used to assess the specificity and breadth of SARS-CoV-2-reactive T cell receptors after Ad26.COV2.S vaccination. The TCR-sequenced set comprised approximately 32 samples: some 19 Ad26.COV2.S vaccine recipients, 5 placebo recipients and 8 SARS-CoV-2 convalescent individuals. Overall study results and their limits: Higher spike-specific TCR breadth was observed in Ad26.COV2.S recipients than in placebo recipients (P = 0.0014). After vaccination, spike-specific CD8+ and CD4+ T cell responses were reported to show substantial breadth. Vaccine and placebo recipients had comparable non-spike TCR breadth, which fits with the vaccine containing only spike. The authors noted that the TCR breadth and depth analyses may have underestimated total T cell responses.

V is clipped by 5 bases and J by 6 bases, and the sequence between their germline boundaries is 11 bases long. CDR1 and CDR2, looked up from the germline V gene (reference sequence), are LNHDA and SQIVND. The CDR3 holds 13 amino acids from the cysteine to the phenylalanine. Kept here is only the CDR3 DNA, which spans 39 bases and is read in frame from base 1. TCRbeta CDR3 regions were sequenced with the immunoSEQ Assay. After extraction, genomic DNA underwent amplification by bias-controlled multiplex PCR, followed by high-throughput sequencing. As for how the authors treated the data: Collapsing and filtering of sequences were performed to quantify the absolute abundance of each unique TCRbeta CDR3 region. Usable DNA was measured by amplifying reference genes present in all nucleated cells, and TCRbeta template counts were normalized to that usable DNA to estimate T cell fraction. Repertoire TCRs were annotated as SARS-CoV-2-specific by exact matching of V gene, CDR3 amino acid sequence and J gene to a known reactive TCR set. The reference SARS-CoV-2 TCR set was obtained from MIRA and was filtered for enrichment in COVID-19-positive ImmuneCODE repertoires, whereby public or cross-reactive TCRs were removed. Based on the MIRA antigens, annotated TCRs were further analysed at the level of specific ORF or position within ORF. Breadth was defined as the number of annotated unique rearrangements divided by the total number of unique productive rearrangements, and depth was defined as the summed frequency of the annotated unique rearrangements. Two-sided Wilcoxon rank-sum tests were applied when comparing TCR breadth between groups. The source is immuneACCESS, and TCRdb retained only in-frame sequences with V and J called. Part of the clones is not carried over; for the studies checked, unresolved V genes explain less than half of this, and the remainder is unexplained. The DNA gave D and trimming, while V, J and clone size come from that table. The sample includes 100,000 or so clones, with 60% to 85% observed a single time. The top ten constitute about 18% of the sample.

Reading the label with the study, this specimen's time point is: individuals recovered from natural SARS-CoV-2 infection. A note on this clone: The target of this receptor is not known. No qualities accompany the bases; no much larger clone lies one base away.

This sample comprised peripheral blood, obtained after recovery from COVID-19. This receptor was identified in a human donor who had recovered from COVID-19. The rearrangement joined TRBV19 to TRBJ2-1, and possibly TRBD2, on 6 matching bases. This receptor carries the CDR3 CASSRREANEQFF. The DNA sequence is as follows: TGTGCCAGTAGTCGCAGGGAGGCCAATGAGCAGTTCTTC.